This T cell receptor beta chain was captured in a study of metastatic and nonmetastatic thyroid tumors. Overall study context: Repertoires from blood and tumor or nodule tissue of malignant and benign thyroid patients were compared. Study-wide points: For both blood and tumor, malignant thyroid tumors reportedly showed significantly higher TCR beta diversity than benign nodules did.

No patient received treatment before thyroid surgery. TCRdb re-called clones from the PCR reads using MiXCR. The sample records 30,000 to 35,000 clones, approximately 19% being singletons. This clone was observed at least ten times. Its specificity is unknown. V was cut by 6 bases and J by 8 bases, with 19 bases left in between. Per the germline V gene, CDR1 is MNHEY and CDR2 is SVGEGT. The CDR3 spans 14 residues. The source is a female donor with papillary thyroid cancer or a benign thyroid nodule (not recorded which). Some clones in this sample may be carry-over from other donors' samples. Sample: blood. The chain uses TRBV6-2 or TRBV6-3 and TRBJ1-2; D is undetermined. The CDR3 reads CASSSRAHLRGYTF. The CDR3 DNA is TGTGCCAGCAGCAGCCGGGCCCACCTGCGGGGCTACACCTTC.